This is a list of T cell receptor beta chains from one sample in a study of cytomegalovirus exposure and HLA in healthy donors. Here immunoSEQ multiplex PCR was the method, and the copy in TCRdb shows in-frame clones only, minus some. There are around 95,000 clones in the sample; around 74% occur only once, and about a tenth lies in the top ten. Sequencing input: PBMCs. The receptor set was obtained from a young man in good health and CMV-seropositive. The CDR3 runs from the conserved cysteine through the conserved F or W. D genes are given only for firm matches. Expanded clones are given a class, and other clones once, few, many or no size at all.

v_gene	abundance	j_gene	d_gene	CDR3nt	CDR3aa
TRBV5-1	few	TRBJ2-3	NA	TGCGCCAGCACCCAGGATTCATCCACAGATACGCAGTATTTT	CASTQDSSTDTQYF
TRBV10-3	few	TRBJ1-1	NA	TGTGCCATCAGCGCTATGCCCGGTGAAGCTTTCTTT	CAISAMPGEAFF
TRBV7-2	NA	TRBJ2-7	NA	TGTGCCAGCAGCTTATCCAGCATACCGTTAAGTGGGAGCTCCTACGAGCAGTACTTC	CASSLSSIPLSGSSYEQYF
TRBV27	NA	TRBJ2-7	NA	TGTGCCAGCAAACAGGGCCTTTATAGCTACGAGCAGTACTTC	CASKQGLYSYEQYF
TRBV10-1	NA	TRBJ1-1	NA	TGCGCCAGCAGTGAGGCACAGGAGAGCCCAAATCTGAACACTGAAGCTTTCTTT	CASSEAQESPNLNTEAFF
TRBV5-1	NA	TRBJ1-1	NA	TGCGCCAGCAGCCCGCTACAGGGCTCGGGCACTGAAGCTTTCTTT	CASSPLQGSGTEAFF
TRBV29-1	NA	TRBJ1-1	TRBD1	TGCAGCACCAACAGGGGGAGAAACACTGAAGCTTTCTTT	CSTNRGRNTEAFF
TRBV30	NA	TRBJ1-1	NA	TGTGCCTCCACAGGGTACACTGAAGCTTTCTTT	CASTGYTEAFF
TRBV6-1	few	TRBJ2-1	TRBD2	TGTGCCAGCAGTGAGGCGGGGGGGTCCTACAATGAGCAGTTCTTC	CASSEAGGSYNEQFF
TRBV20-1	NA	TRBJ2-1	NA	TGCAGTGCCTCCAGGGGCGGTGAGCAGTTCTTC	CSASRGGEQFF
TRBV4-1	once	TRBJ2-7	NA	TGCGCCAGCAGCCAAGTCGCGACAGGAACCTACGAGCAGTACTTC	CASSQVATGTYEQYF
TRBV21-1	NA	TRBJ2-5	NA	TGTGCCAGCCCGCAAGAGACCCAGTACTTC	CASPQETQYF
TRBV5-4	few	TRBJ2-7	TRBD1	TGTGCCAGCAGCTCGGGGACAGAGCACGAGCAGTACTTC	CASSSGTEHEQYF
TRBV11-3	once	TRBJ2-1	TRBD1	TGTGCCAGCAGCTTTGGGACAGCCTACAATGAGCAGTTCTTC	CASSFGTAYNEQFF
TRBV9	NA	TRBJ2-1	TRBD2	TGTGCCAGCAGCGTATCTCCGGGGGGTTATGAGCAGTTCTTC	CASSVSPGGYEQFF
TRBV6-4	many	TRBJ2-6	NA	TGTGCCAGCAGTGACTCGTCGGGTTCTGGGGCCAACGTCCTGACTTTC	CASSDSSGSGANVLTF
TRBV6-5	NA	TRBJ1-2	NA	TGTGCCAGCAGACCCCCGGGAAGATTTTATGGCTACACCTTC	CASRPPGRFYGYTF
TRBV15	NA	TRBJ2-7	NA	TGTGCCACCAGCAATCTAAACTATTTATCCAGCTCCTACGAGCAGTACTTC	CATSNLNYLSSSYEQYF
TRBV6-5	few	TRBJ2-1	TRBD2	TGTGCCAGCAGTGAACGGACTAGGTACAATGAGCAGTTCTTC	CASSERTRYNEQFF
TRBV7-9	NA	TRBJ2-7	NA	TGTGCCAGCAGCTCCTCTGCGACACCTGTTTACGAGCAGTACTTC	CASSSSATPVYEQYF
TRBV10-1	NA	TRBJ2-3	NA	TGCGCCAGCAGTGAGTCTGGGCGAAACACAGATACGCAGTATTTT	CASSESGRNTDTQYF
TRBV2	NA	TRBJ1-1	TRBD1	TGTGCCAGCAGCTACAGGGGGCGAGACACTGAAGCTTTCTTT	CASSYRGRDTEAFF
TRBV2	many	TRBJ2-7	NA	TGTGCCAGCAGTGTGATAGGGGGCTACGAGCAGTACTTC	CASSVIGGYEQYF
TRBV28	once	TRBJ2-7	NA	TGTGCCAGCGGAGGAAGACGGGGAACCTACGAGCAGTACTTC	CASGGRRGTYEQYF
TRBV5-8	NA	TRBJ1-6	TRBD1	TGTGCCAGCAGCTTGGAGTCAGGGACAGGGTATAATTCACCCCTCCACTTT	CASSLESGTGYNSPLHF
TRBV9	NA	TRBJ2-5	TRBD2	TGTGCCAGCAGCACGGGGGGACAAGAGACCCAGTACTTC	CASSTGGQETQYF
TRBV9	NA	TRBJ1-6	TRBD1	TGTGCCAGCCATCCGGGAGCGGGGACAGGGGACTATAATTCACCCCTCCACTTT	CASHPGAGTGDYNSPLHF
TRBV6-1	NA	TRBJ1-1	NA	TGTGCCAGCAGTTTAGAACCAGGAGGCTGGGCTTTCTTT	CASSLEPGGWAFF
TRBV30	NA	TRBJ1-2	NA	TGTGCCTCCCAGATTGGGGGCGACTATGGCTACACCTTC	CASQIGGDYGYTF
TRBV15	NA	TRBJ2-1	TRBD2	TGTGCCACCAGCAGGACTAGCGGGGGCTCCTACAATGAGCAGTTCTTC	CATSRTSGGSYNEQFF
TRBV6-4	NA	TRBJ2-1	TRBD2	TGTGCCAGCAGTCACTCTAGCGGGGGAAACAATGAGCAGTTCTTC	CASSHSSGGNNEQFF
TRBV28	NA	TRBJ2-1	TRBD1	TGTGCCAGCAGTTTATGGGACAGGGACGTCTATGAGCAGTTCTTC	CASSLWDRDVYEQFF
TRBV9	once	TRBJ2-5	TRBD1	TGTGCCAGCAGCGTTCAGGGGGCATTGTTGGAGACCCAGTACTTC	CASSVQGALLETQYF
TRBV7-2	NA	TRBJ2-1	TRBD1	TGTGCCAGCAGTTCGCAGGGGGCAAACTACAATGAGCAGTTCTTC	CASSSQGANYNEQFF
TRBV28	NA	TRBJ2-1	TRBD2	TGTGCCAGCGTCGGGGGGTCCTACAATGAGCAGTTCTTC	CASVGGSYNEQFF
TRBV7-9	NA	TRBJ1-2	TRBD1	TGTGCCAGCAGCGTCGGGACAGGGGAGTTCTATGGCTACACCTTC	CASSVGTGEFYGYTF
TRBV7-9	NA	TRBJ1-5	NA	TGTTCCAGCAGCGCAACAGGGAACAATCAGCCCCAGCATTTT	CSSSATGNNQPQHF
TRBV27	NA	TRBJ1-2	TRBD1	TGTGCCAGCAGTACCGGACAGGGAAACTATGGCTACACCTTC	CASSTGQGNYGYTF
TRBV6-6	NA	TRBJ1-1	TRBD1	TGTGCCAGCAGTTACGACAGGGAGAACACTGAAGCTTTCTTT	CASSYDRENTEAFF
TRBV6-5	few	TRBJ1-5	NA	TGTGCCAGCAGTCCTGAGAATCAGCCCCAGCATTTT	CASSPENQPQHF
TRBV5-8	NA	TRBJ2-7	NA	TGTGCCAGCAGCGTAGCACCGGGAACTAGAGACGAGCAGTACTTC	CASSVAPGTRDEQYF
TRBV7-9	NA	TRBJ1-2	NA	TGTGCCAGCCAGGGAAGGGCAGATGGCTACACCTTC	CASQGRADGYTF
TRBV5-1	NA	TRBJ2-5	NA	TGCGCCAGCAGCTTGGCCTTAGAGACCCAGTACTTC	CASSLALETQYF